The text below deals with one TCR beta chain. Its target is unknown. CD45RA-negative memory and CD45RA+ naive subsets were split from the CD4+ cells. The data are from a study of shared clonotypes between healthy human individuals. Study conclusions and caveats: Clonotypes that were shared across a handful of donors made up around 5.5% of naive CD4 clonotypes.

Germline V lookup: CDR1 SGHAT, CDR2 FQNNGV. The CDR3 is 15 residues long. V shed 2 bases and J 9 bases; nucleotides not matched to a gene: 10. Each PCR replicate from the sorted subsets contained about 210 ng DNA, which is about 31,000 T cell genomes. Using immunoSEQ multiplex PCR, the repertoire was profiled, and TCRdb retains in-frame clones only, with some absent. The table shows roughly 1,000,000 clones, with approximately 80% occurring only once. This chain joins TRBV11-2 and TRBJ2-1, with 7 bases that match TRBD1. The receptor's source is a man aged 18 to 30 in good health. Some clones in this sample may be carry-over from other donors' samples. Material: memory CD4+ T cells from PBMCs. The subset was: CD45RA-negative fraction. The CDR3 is CASSLFRGLVGEQFF. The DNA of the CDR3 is TGTGCCAGCAGCTTATTTAGGGGGCTAGTAGGTGAGCAGTTCTTC.